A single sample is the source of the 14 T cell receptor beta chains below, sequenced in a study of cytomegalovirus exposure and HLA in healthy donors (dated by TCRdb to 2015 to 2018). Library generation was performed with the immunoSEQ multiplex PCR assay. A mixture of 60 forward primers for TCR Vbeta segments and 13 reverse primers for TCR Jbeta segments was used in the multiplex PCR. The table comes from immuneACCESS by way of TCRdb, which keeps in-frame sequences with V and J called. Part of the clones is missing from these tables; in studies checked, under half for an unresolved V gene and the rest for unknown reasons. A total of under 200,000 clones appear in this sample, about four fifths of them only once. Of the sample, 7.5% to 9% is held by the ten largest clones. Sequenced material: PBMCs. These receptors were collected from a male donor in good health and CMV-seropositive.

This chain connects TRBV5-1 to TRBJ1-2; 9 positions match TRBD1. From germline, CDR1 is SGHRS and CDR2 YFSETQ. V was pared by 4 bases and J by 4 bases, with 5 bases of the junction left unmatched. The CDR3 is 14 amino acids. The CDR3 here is CASSVSDRGYGYTF. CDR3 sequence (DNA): TGCGCCAGCAGCGTCTCGGACAGGGGCTATGGCTACACCTTC.

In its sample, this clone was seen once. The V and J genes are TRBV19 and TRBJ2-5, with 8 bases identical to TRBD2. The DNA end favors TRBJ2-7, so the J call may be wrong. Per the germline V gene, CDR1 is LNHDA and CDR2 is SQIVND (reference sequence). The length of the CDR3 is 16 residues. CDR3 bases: TGTGCCAGTAGTCCGGAGGGGAGCGGGAGTTCCTACGAGCAGTACTTC. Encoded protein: CASSPEGSGSSYEQYF.

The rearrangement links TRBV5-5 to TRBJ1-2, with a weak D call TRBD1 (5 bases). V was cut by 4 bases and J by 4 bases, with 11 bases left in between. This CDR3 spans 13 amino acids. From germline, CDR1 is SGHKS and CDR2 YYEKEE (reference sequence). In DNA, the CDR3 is TGTGCCAGCAGCAACGGGACTTCCTATGGCTACACCTTC. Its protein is CASSNGTSYGYTF.

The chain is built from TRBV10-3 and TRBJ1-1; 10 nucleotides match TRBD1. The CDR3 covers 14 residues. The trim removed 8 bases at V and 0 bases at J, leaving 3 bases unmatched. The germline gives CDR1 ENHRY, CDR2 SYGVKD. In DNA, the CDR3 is TGTGCCATCCGACAGGGGGCCCTGAACACTGAAGCTTTCTTT. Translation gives CAIRQGALNTEAFF.

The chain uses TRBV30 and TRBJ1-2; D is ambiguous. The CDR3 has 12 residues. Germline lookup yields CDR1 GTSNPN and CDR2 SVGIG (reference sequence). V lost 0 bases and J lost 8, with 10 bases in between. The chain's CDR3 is CAWSVPRGGYTF. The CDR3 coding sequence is TGTGCCTGGAGTGTACCACGGGGAGGCTACACCTTC.

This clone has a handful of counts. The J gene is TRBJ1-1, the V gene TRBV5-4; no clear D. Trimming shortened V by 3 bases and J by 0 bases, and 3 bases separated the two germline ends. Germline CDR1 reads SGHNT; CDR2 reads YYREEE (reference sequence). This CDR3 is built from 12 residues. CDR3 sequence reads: CASSSVNTEAFF. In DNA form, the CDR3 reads TGTGCCAGCAGCTCAGTGAACACTGAAGCTTTCTTT.

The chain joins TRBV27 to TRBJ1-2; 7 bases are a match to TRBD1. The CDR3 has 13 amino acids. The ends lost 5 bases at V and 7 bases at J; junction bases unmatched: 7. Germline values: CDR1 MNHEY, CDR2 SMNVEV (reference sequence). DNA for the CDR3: TGTGCCAGCAGTGAATCAGGGGGACGTGGCTACACCTTC. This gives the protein CASSESGGRGYTF.

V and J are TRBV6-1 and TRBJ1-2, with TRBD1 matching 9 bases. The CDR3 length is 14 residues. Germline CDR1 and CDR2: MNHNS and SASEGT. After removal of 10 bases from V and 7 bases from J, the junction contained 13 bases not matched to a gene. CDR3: CATNDRGKIAGYTF. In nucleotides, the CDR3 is TGTGCCACCAATGACAGGGGGAAAATTGCTGGCTACACCTTC.

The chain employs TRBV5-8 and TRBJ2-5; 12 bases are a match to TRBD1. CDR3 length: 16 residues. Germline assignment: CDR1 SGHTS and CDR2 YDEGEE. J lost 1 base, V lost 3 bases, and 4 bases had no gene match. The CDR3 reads CASSSGTGGIQETQYF. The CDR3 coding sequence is TGTGCCAGCAGCTCCGGGACAGGGGGCATCCAAGAGACCCAGTACTTC.

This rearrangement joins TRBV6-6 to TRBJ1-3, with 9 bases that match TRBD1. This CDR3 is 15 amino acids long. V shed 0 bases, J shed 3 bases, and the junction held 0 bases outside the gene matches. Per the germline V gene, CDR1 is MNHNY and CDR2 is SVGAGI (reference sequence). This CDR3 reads CASSYSDRGGNTIYF. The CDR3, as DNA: TGTGCCAGCAGTTACTCGGACAGGGGTGGAAACACCATATATTTT.

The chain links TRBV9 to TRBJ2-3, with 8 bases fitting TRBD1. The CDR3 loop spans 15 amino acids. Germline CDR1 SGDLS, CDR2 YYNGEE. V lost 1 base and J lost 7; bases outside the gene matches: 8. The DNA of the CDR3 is TGTGCCAGCAGCGTAACAGGGGGTACCGGTCATACGCAGTATTTT. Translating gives CASSVTGGTGHTQYF.

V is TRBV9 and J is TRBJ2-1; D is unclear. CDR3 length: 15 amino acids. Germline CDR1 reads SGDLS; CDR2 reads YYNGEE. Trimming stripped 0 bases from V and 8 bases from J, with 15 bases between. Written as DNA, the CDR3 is TGTGCCAGCAGCGTAGAGCCCCTCCTCACTCATGAGCAGTTCTTC. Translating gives CASSVEPLLTHEQFF.

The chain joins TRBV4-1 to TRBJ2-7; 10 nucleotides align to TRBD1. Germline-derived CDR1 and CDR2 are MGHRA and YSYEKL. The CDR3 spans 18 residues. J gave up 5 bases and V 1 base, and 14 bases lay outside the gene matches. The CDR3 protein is CASSQGLLRRDRGHEQYF. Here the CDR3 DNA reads TGCGCCAGCAGCCAAGGTCTGCTTAGGAGGGACAGGGGACACGAGCAGTACTTC.

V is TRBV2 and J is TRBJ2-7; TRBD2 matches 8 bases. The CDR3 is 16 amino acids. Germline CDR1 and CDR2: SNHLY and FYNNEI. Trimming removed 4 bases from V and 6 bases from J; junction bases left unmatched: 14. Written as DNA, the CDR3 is TGTGCCAGCAGTGTACCGGGACTAGAGTTCCAAAGCGAGCAGTACTTC. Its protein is CASSVPGLEFQSEQYF.